These 11 T cell receptor beta chains came from one sample sequenced in a study of shared clonotypes between healthy human individuals. Using immunoSEQ multiplex PCR, the repertoire was profiled, and TCRdb retains in-frame clones only, with some absent. Here the sample spans about 980,000 clones, approximately 80% being singletons. What was sequenced was memory CD4+ T cells sorted from blood. The subset denotes: CD45RA-negative fraction. The receptors shown here come from a man in his late teens or twenties in good health.

The rearrangement uses TRBV11-2 and TRBJ2-2, with TRBD2 identical over 11 bases. This CDR3 comprises 18 residues. V lost 5 bases to trimming and J lost 4 bases; unmatched junction nucleotides: 12. CDR1 SGHAT and CDR2 FQNNGV come from the germline V gene. The CDR3 reads CASSTRGLAGGPTGELFF. In nucleotides, the CDR3 is TGTGCCAGCAGCACCCGGGGGCTAGCGGGAGGACCCACCGGGGAGCTGTTTTTT.

The chain joins TRBV2 to TRBJ2-7; a possible D gene is TRBD1 (6 bases). V dropped 10 bases and J dropped 5 bases, with 18 bases sitting between them. The germline V gene encodes CDR1 SNHLY and CDR2 FYNNEI. This CDR3 has 13 amino acids. The CDR3 region has the DNA TGTGCCACCTCCGGGACAAGTCCTCACGAGCAGTACTTC. Residues: CATSGTSPHEQYF.

The chain is built from TRBV10-3 and TRBJ1-2; D gene ambiguous. Trimming removed 4 bases at V and 8 bases at J, with 11 bases between. The CDR3 length is 12 residues. Per the germline V gene, CDR1 is ENHRY and CDR2 is SYGVKD. CDR3 loop: CAISGGILGYTF. The CDR3 coding sequence is TGTGCCATCAGTGGCGGGATTCTAGGCTACACCTTC.

The gene calls are TRBV5-1 and TRBJ2-1; D possibly uses TRBD1 or TRBD2 (5 bases each). From germline, CDR1 is SGHRS and CDR2 YFSETQ. Trimming cost V 0 bases and J 2 bases, with 12 bases left between them. The CDR3 runs 16 residues. This CDR3 reads CASSLEGSTTYNEQFF. CDR3 nucleotide sequence: TGCGCCAGCAGCTTGGAGGGGAGTACCACCTACAATGAGCAGTTCTTC.

The J gene is TRBJ1-1, the V gene TRBV6-6, with 10 bases lining up with TRBD1. Germline V gene sequence: CDR1 MNHNY, CDR2 SVGAGI (reference sequence). Trimming removed 6 bases from V and 10 bases from J; junction bases left unmatched: 5. The CDR3 length is 12 residues. The chain's CDR3 is CASRSGQGLAFF. The CDR3 nucleotides read TGTGCCAGCAGGTCGGGACAGGGGCTAGCTTTCTTT.

This clone was seen more than once but under ten times. V usage is TRBV14 and J usage is TRBJ1-1; no clear D. Germline CDR1 and CDR2: SGHDN and FVKESK. This CDR3 contains 13 residues. Trimming pared 0 bases from V and 3 bases from J, leaving 5 bases between. CDR3 in amino acids: CASSQDLYTEAFF. CDR3 nucleotides: TGTGCCAGCAGCCAAGACTTGTACACTGAAGCTTTCTTT.

V usage is TRBV5-1 and J usage is TRBJ2-7; D gene unclear. Trimming cost V 1 base and J 1 base, with 9 bases left between them. The CDR3 length is 14 residues. Germline values: CDR1 SGHRS, CDR2 YFSETQ. DNA for the CDR3: TGCGCCAGCAGCTTGTTGGGGTCTTCCTACGAGCAGTACTTC. Protein product: CASSLLGSSYEQYF.

CDR3 bases: TGCGCCAGCAGTGAGTTCCAGGGGACTGAAGCTTTCTTT. Protein: CASSEFQGTEAFF. This chain uses TRBV5-1 with TRBJ1-1, with D maybe TRBD1 (6 bases). Looked up from germline, CDR1 is SGHRS and CDR2 is YFSETQ. Deletions cut 5 bases from V and 5 bases from J, with 13 bases between. The length of the CDR3 is 13 residues.

This sequence joins TRBV7-6 and TRBJ2-3, with 11 bases that match TRBD1. Trimming removed 5 bases from V and 1 base from J; junction bases left unmatched: 2. Looked up from germline, CDR1 is SGHVS and CDR2 is FNYEAQ. The CDR3 is made up of 15 amino acids. The CDR3 loop is CASSKGQGGTDTQYF. The CDR3 nucleotides are TGTGCCAGCAGCAAGGGACAGGGGGGCACAGATACGCAGTATTTT.

This chain uses TRBV6-5 with TRBJ1-2; D unclear. V was clipped by 6 bases and J by 6 bases, with 11 bases between them. Germline-derived CDR1 and CDR2 are MNHEY and SVGAGI. This CDR3 contains 12 residues. CDR3 nucleotide sequence: TGTGCCAGCAGCCACAGAGGGAATGGCTACACCTTC. This codes for CASSHRGNGYTF.

This clone turned up a few times. The genes are TRBV10-3 and TRBJ1-1; D is unresolved. This CDR3 comprises 16 residues. Germline lookup yields CDR1 ENHRY and CDR2 SYGVKD. Trimming removed 11 bases from V and 1 base from J, with 23 bases in between. CDR3: CAALSPTGGANTEAFF. The CDR3 DNA follows: TGTGCCGCCCTAAGCCCCACCGGCGGCGCGAACACTGAAGCTTTCTTT.